Listed below are T cell receptor beta chains from one sample, sequenced in a study of shared clonotypes between healthy human individuals. Sequenced by immunoSEQ multiplex PCR; TCRdb stores in-frame clones only, minus some. The sample holds fewer than 1 million clones, approximately 97% seen once. Material: naive CD8+ T cells sorted from blood. The receptors originated from a man aged 25 to 45 in good health. Both conserved end residues are part of each CDR3. A D gene is named only where the DNA matches it firmly. Clone size, where shown, is once, few, many, or a class for clones that have expanded.

v_gene,abundance,j_gene,d_gene,CDR3aa
TRBV7-6,.,TRBJ2-1,TRBD1,CASSSSAGTGGWHEQFF
TRBV2,.,TRBJ2-1,TRBD2,CASREGLAVYNEQFF
TRBV7-9,once,TRBJ2-2,.,CASSENRAENTGELFF
TRBV7-9,.,TRBJ1-5,TRBD1,CASSPTITGGWGDQHF
TRBV6-6,.,TRBJ2-7,TRBD1,CASEGTGGGYEQYF
TRBV10-1,.,TRBJ2-7,TRBD2,CASSPSAGGYEQYF
TRBV7-9,.,TRBJ2-7,TRBD2,CASSLVVAGDVEQYF
TRBV5-5,.,TRBJ2-5,TRBD1,CASSPPRGLETQYF
TRBV7-8,.,TRBJ2-1,.,CASRFAGSWGNEQFF
TRBV7-9,.,TRBJ2-5,TRBD2,CASSPTSGREETQYF
TRBV15,.,TRBJ2-1,.,CATSREGDSPYNEQFF
TRBV7-8,.,TRBJ2-5,.,CASSFHRGLDQTQETQYF
TRBV4-1,.,TRBJ1-2,TRBD1,CASSQEQGTNYGYTF
TRBV6-6,.,TRBJ1-2,.,CASSYYSTGYYGYTF
TRBV28,.,TRBJ2-3,.,CASSLSVDPDTQYF
TRBV11-2,.,TRBJ2-7,.,CASSLGAGDYEQYF
TRBV9,.,TRBJ2-3,.,CASSVEGGGQDTQYF
TRBV6-5,.,TRBJ1-2,.,CASSYSAGVYGYTF
TRBV25-1,.,TRBJ1-2,TRBD1,CASRTGSYGYTF
TRBV18,.,TRBJ2-3,.,CASSPPSTDTQYF
TRBV5-6,.,TRBJ2-7,.,CASNKLGTESYEQYF
TRBV10-2,.,TRBJ2-1,TRBD2,CASSVGSGSNEQFF
TRBV19,.,TRBJ2-7,.,CASSNRVAYEQYF
TRBV11-2,.,TRBJ2-1,.,CASSLSEQFF
TRBV7-9,.,TRBJ2-1,.,CASSLSGMHEQFF
TRBV7-8,.,TRBJ2-1,.,CASSLLGPRNEQFF